The rows below give T cell receptor beta chains drawn from one sample of a study of T cells after yellow fever vaccination. TCRdb called the 5' RACE reads again in MiXCR, with one record for every CDR3 protein. The table includes around 320,000 distinct CDR3 sequences, approximately 10% detected once. This specimen was CD4+ T cells sorted from PBMCs, taken 5 days after the yellow fever booster vaccination. The receptors shown here come from a man between 18 and 35 years old who received the YFV17D yellow fever vaccine. Each CDR3 is given without its conserved first and last residue. The order of the fields is V gene, clone size, CDR3 protein. Expanded clones are given a class, and other clones once, few, many or no size at all.

v_gene: TRBV7-9; abundance: few; CDR3aa: ASSLGGENQPQH
v_gene: TRBV24-1; abundance: many; CDR3aa: ATSDFRQGNTEAF
v_gene: TRBV6-2/TRBV6-3; abundance: few; CDR3aa: ASSTDRGFPMNTEAF
v_gene: TRBV6-6; abundance: many; CDR3aa: ASSQAFGGRETQY
v_gene: TRBV6-5; abundance: -; CDR3aa: ASSRDRPYNEQF
v_gene: TRBV24-1; abundance: many; CDR3aa: ATRSGGAQEDTQY
v_gene: TRBV5-1; abundance: few; CDR3aa: ASSLEGRAHEKLF
v_gene: TRBV18; abundance: -; CDR3aa: ASSPLETRNQPQH
v_gene: TRBV6-2/TRBV6-3; abundance: -; CDR3aa: ASSYSFEQY
v_gene: TRBV20-1; abundance: -; CDR3aa: SARDLTGGYEQY
v_gene: TRBV7-8; abundance: -; CDR3aa: ASSPGLAGDYTQY
v_gene: TRBV7-9; abundance: few; CDR3aa: ASSARDTEAF
v_gene: TRBV18; abundance: few; CDR3aa: ASSPGTESNYGYT
v_gene: TRBV5-4; abundance: few; CDR3aa: ASSGGGFQETQY
v_gene: TRBV5-4; abundance: -; CDR3aa: ASSRMKGGDRAGETQY
v_gene: TRBV30; abundance: -; CDR3aa: AWKKAGFNQPQH
v_gene: TRBV7-2; abundance: many; CDR3aa: ASSLAVGAGGNTIY
v_gene: TRBV13; abundance: -; CDR3aa: ASSNVGRGVEQF
v_gene: TRBV9; abundance: -; CDR3aa: ASSALERPKQF
v_gene: TRBV4-3; abundance: few; CDR3aa: ASSHGGLAKDTQY
v_gene: TRBV3-1; abundance: few; CDR3aa: ASSQQLGFTDTQY
v_gene: TRBV10-3; abundance: few; CDR3aa: ATRDYEQY
v_gene: TRBV2; abundance: few; CDR3aa: ASNLEAREKLF
v_gene: TRBV6-1; abundance: few; CDR3aa: ASSPGKIGSYEQY
v_gene: TRBV7-2; abundance: few; CDR3aa: ASSGRVHSGANVLT
v_gene: TRBV3-1; abundance: few; CDR3aa: ASSQNPRETQY
v_gene: TRBV12-3/TRBV12-4; abundance: -; CDR3aa: ASSPTRTGGGDGYT
v_gene: TRBV12-3/TRBV12-4; abundance: few; CDR3aa: ASSLALGASVYNEQF
v_gene: TRBV27; abundance: many; CDR3aa: ASSFGAGRTQENIQY
v_gene: TRBV12-3/TRBV12-4; abundance: few; CDR3aa: ASSRTGLDNEKLF
v_gene: TRBV20-1; abundance: -; CDR3aa: SALGQMETQY
v_gene: TRBV28; abundance: few; CDR3aa: ASSQVYTDTQY